The 27 T cell receptor beta chains in this list originate from one sample, sequenced in a study of shared clonotypes between healthy human individuals. The data were produced by immunoSEQ multiplex PCR, yet TCRdb's version contains in-frame clones alone and is incomplete. Counted here are some 1 million clones, around 74% occurring once; the ten biggest clones make up 1.4% to 1.5%. Sequencing was carried out using memory CD4+ T cells sorted from blood. Subset: CD45RA-negative fraction. These receptor sequences come from a man younger than 35 in good health.

The gene calls are TRBV29-1 and TRBJ1-4; tentatively, D is TRBD1 (5 bases). The CDR3 totals 14 residues. Trimming cost V 6 bases and J 7 bases, with 18 bases left between them. Germline CDR1 and CDR2: SQVTM and ANQGSEA. The CDR3 DNA reads TGCAGCGTCCAAGGGAGTACCGGGGGTGAAAAACTGTTTTTT. This encodes CSVQGSTGGEKLFF.

The chain links TRBV6-1 to TRBJ1-5, with no clear D. The germline V gene has CDR1 MNHNS and CDR2 SASEGT. V gave up 5 bases and J gave up 6 bases, with 14 bases separating them. The CDR3 has 14 residues. In DNA form, the CDR3 reads TGTGCCAGCAGTTGGAGGGAGGTAAGTCAGCCCCAGCATTTT. Encoded protein: CASSWREVSQPQHF.

This sequence joins TRBV6-1 and TRBJ2-1, with D uncertain. Germline V gene sequence: CDR1 MNHNS, CDR2 SASEGT. Trimming took 2 bases from V and 0 from J, leaving 14 bases between them. There are 17 residues in the CDR3. The CDR3 region is CASSEILAPSSYNEQFF. The CDR3 DNA reads TGTGCCAGCAGTGAAATTTTGGCGCCTAGCTCCTACAATGAGCAGTTCTTC.

This clone was seen once. V usage is TRBV5-1 and J usage is TRBJ1-4, with a tentative D call TRBD1 (6 bases). Trimming cost V 0 bases and J 7 bases, with 13 bases left between them. The CDR3 runs 15 residues. Germline V gene sequence: CDR1 SGHRS, CDR2 YFSETQ. The CDR3 DNA sequence: TGCGCCAGCAGCTTGGAAGGCCAGGGGATTGAAAAACTGTTTTTT. Amino acids: CASSLEGQGIEKLFF. The full variable domain, with the rest looked up from reference TRBV5-1 and TRBJ1-4, is KAGVTQTPRYLIKTRGQQVTLSCSPISGHRSVSWYQQTPGQGLQFLFEYFSETQRNKGNFPGRFSGRQFSNSRSEMNVSTLELGDSALYLCASSLEGQGIEKLFFGSGTQLSVL.

This clone has a count of ten or more. The rearrangement joins TRBV10-3 to TRBJ2-7; maybe TRBD2 (6 bases). Germline V gene lookup returns CDR1 ENHRY and CDR2 SYGVKD. The germline V and J ends were trimmed by 3 bases and 7 bases, with 16 bases remaining between them. This CDR3 has 14 amino acids. This CDR3 reads CAISDRAGLGEQYF. For the CDR3, the DNA is TGTGCCATCAGTGACAGGGCGGGGCTGGGTGAGCAGTACTTC.

The rearrangement uses TRBV10-3 and TRBJ2-3; D is tentatively TRBD1 or TRBD2 (5 bases each). The V and J ends lost 5 bases and 2 bases respectively, with 8 bases between them. Germline assignment: CDR1 ENHRY and CDR2 SYGVKD. The CDR3 spans 13 residues. The CDR3 loop is CAISQGTTDTQYF. The CDR3 DNA follows: TGTGCCATCAGTCAAGGGACCACAGATACGCAGTATTTT.

This clone was found a few times. Other nucleotide sequences from this sample produce the same CDR3. This chain links TRBV2 with TRBJ2-2; possibly TRBD1 for D (5 bases). CDR1 and CDR2 from the germline V gene are SNHLY and FYNNEI. Trimming took 2 bases from V and 1 from J, leaving 8 bases between them. This CDR3 has 15 residues. CDR3 nucleotides: TGTGCCAGCAGTGAAAGGCAGGGGAACACCGGGGAGCTGTTTTTT. It specifies CASSERQGNTGELFF.

This chain links TRBV11-2 with TRBJ2-7; 10 bases align to TRBD2. CDR1 and CDR2 (germline): SGHAT, FQNNGV. There are 15 residues in the CDR3. V gave up 4 bases and J gave up 3 bases; unmatched junction bases: 6. In nucleotides, the CDR3 is TGTGCCAGCAGCTCGGGACTAGCGTTGTTCTACGAGCAGTACTTC. Translation gives CASSSGLALFYEQYF.

V gene TRBV9 combines with J gene TRBJ2-3; no definite D call. Deletions cut 4 bases from V and 2 bases from J, with 11 bases between. Per germline, CDR1 SGDLS and CDR2 YYNGEE. The CDR3 contains 14 residues. As DNA, the CDR3 is TGTGCCAGCAGCCTAAGCGCCCACACAGATACGCAGTATTTT. This gives the protein CASSLSAHTDTQYF. Using reference TRBV9 and TRBJ2-3 for the parts outside the CDR3, the full variable domain is DSGVTQTPKHLITATGQRVTLRCSPRSGDLSVYWYQQSLDQGLQFLIQYYNGEERAKGNILERFSAQQFPDLHSELNLSSLELGDSALYFCASSLSAHTDTQYFGPGTRLTVL.

This clone was counted between two and nine times. The chain links TRBV4-1 to TRBJ2-6; no definite D call. Germline assignment: CDR1 MGHRA and CDR2 YSYEKL. Trimming removed 0 bases at V and 4 bases at J, with 4 bases between. There are 14 residues in the CDR3. CDR3 DNA: TGCGCCAGCAGCCAAGATAGCGGGGCCAACGTCCTGACTTTC. It translates to CASSQDSGANVLTF.

The CDR3 here is CASSLNYITDTQYF. The CDR3 DNA sequence: TGTGCCAGCAGCTTAAACTACATCACAGATACGCAGTATTTT. This sequence joins TRBV7-8 and TRBJ2-3, with D unclear. Germline V gene sequence: CDR1 SGHVS, CDR2 FQNEAQ. The V end was cut by 2 bases, the J end by 2 bases, with 8 bases between. The CDR3 contains 14 residues.

CDR3 sequence (DNA): TGTGCCAGCAGCCCCGGGACTAGCCTGAGGGGGGCAGGGGAGACCCAGTACTTC. It is translated as CASSPGTSLRGAGETQYF. This chain uses TRBV5-4 with TRBJ2-5, with TRBD2 matching over 9 bases. Germline CDR1 reads SGHNT; CDR2 reads YYREEE (reference sequence). The CDR3 spans 18 residues. V lost 4 bases and J lost 5; bases outside the gene matches: 18.

The CDR3 DNA sequence: TGTGCCACCAGCCGGGCCACGGGGTATTCACCCCTCCACTTT. This gives the protein CATSRATGYSPLHF. The rearrangement uses TRBV15 and TRBJ1-6; D is uncertain. The CDR3 sequence is 14 residues long. Germline CDR1 reads LNHNV; CDR2 reads YYDKDF (reference sequence). The V end was cut by 5 bases, the J end by 8 bases, with 13 bases between.

Concerning this clone: In the same sample, other DNA sequences code for this CDR3. V and J are TRBV29-1 and TRBJ2-7; 7 bases agree with TRBD2. The CDR3 is 12 amino acids. After removal of 1 base from V and 4 bases from J, the junction contained 1 base not matched to a gene. CDR1 is SQVTM, CDR2 ANQGSEA, per germline. This chain's CDR3 is CSVEVGGYEQYF. The DNA of the CDR3 is TGCAGCGTTGAAGTGGGGGGGTACGAGCAGTACTTC.

The V gene is TRBV19, the J gene TRBJ1-2, with D unclear. This CDR3 comprises 15 residues. The V gene's germline CDR1 is LNHDA and CDR2 SQIVND (reference sequence). V was cut by 2 bases and J by 4 bases, with 14 bases left in between. CDR3 region: CASSILIGGGYGYTF. CDR3 in DNA: TGTGCCAGTAGTATATTGATCGGCGGCGGCTATGGCTACACCTTC. Looking up the rest from reference TRBV19 and TRBJ1-2 gives the full variable domain: DGGITQSPKYLFRKEGQNVTLSCEQNLNHDAMYWYRQDPGQGLRLIYYSQIVNDFQKGDIAEGYSVSREKKESFPLTVTSAQKNPTAFYLCASSILIGGGYGYTFGSGTRLTVV.

In this sample, this clone turned up many times. The rearrangement links TRBV19 to TRBJ2-3; D not certain. V was cut by 5 bases and J by 2 bases, with 11 bases left in between. The CDR3 is 14 amino acids. The germline CDR1 and CDR2 sequences are LNHDA and SQIVND (reference sequence). Here the CDR3 reads CASSLPGLTDTQYF. CDR3 DNA sequence: TGTGCCAGTAGTCTCCCGGGTCTCACAGATACGCAGTATTTT.

V is TRBV5-6 and J is TRBJ2-7, with 9 bases fitting TRBD1. The germline V gene encodes CDR1 SGHDT and CDR2 YYEEEE. V lost 3 bases to trimming and J lost 1 base; unmatched junction nucleotides: 8. CDR3 length: 16 residues. CDR3 amino acids: CASSSKTGGLSYEQYF. DNA for the CDR3: TGTGCCAGCAGCTCAAAAACAGGGGGCCTTTCCTACGAGCAGTACTTC.

This chain connects TRBV19 to TRBJ2-5; unclear D gene. V was pared by 8 bases and J by 3 bases, with 16 bases between. CDR3 size: 14 residues. Germline values: CDR1 LNHDA, CDR2 SQIVND (reference sequence). The CDR3 sequence: CASAFVGREETQYF. DNA of the CDR3: TGTGCCAGTGCTTTTGTGGGTCGGGAAGAGACCCAGTACTTC. The full variable domain, its missing parts supplied by reference TRBV19 and TRBJ2-5, is DGGITQSPKYLFRKEGQNVTLSCEQNLNHDAMYWYRQDPGQGLRLIYYSQIVNDFQKGDIAEGYSVSREKKESFPLTVTSAQKNPTAFYLCASAFVGREETQYFGPGTRLLVL.

The V gene is TRBV6-6, the J gene TRBJ2-1; the match to TRBD1 covers 7 bases. The CDR3 covers 16 residues. CDR1 is MNHNY and CDR2 is SVGAGI in the germline V gene (reference sequence). V was pared by 6 bases and J by 0 bases, with 8 bases of the junction left unmatched. The CDR3 here is CASSRGTDLSYNEQFF. Written as DNA, the CDR3 is TGTGCCAGCAGCAGAGGGACAGACCTCTCCTACAATGAGCAGTTCTTC.

The chain combines TRBV7-9 with TRBJ1-6; D not resolved. The germline V gene has CDR1 SEHNR and CDR2 FQNEAQ (reference sequence). V lost 5 bases, J lost 8 bases, and 10 bases lay in between. The CDR3 covers 13 residues. The CDR3 DNA is TGTGCCAGCAGCCACACCCGAGATTCACCCCTCCACTTT. Its protein product is CASSHTRDSPLHF.

The chain recombines TRBV9 with TRBJ2-6; D is undetermined. Germline CDR1 is SGDLS and CDR2 is YYNGEE. CDR3 length: 14 residues. V was pared by 4 bases and J by 2 bases, with 7 bases between. CDR3 bases: TGTGCCAGCAGCTCCGACACTGGGGCCAACGTCCTGACTTTC. Amino acid sequence: CASSSDTGANVLTF.

This clone was seen more than once but under ten times. The chain has TRBV6-4 and TRBJ2-7; maybe TRBD2 (5 bases). In germline, CDR1 is MRHNA, CDR2 SNTAGT. V shed 2 bases and J shed 0 bases, with 11 bases lying between them. This CDR3 region has 15 residues. CDR3 bases: TGTGCCAGCAGTGACAAGGTAGCGCACTCCTACGAGCAGTACTTC. Amino acids: CASSDKVAHSYEQYF.

The chain employs TRBV11-1 and TRBJ2-2; maybe TRBD1 (5 bases). V gave up 2 bases and J gave up 6 bases, with 7 bases separating them. Germline loops: CDR1 SGHAT, CDR2 FQDESV (reference sequence). The CDR3 is made up of 13 amino acids. CDR3 in amino acids: CASSLQGAGELFF. CDR3 bases: TGTGCCAGCAGCTTACAGGGCGCCGGGGAGCTGTTTTTT.

The chain recombines TRBV18 with TRBJ2-1; 7 bases fit TRBD2. The CDR3 has 13 amino acids. The ends lost 0 bases at V and 9 bases at J; junction bases unmatched: 2. Germline values: CDR1 KGHSH, CDR2 LQKENI. In nucleotides, the CDR3 is TGTGCCAGCTCACCACCGGGGGGGGGTGAGCAGTTCTTC. Amino acid sequence: CASSPPGGGEQFF.

The chain's CDR3 is CASSVRDADYEQYF. CDR3 coding DNA: TGTGCCAGCAGCGTAAGGGACGCTGACTACGAGCAGTACTTC. The chain recombines TRBV5-5 with TRBJ2-7; D could derive from TRBD1 or TRBD2 (5 bases each). V was trimmed by 4 bases and J by 3 bases, leaving 14 bases between them. Germline lookup yields CDR1 SGHKS and CDR2 YYEKEE (reference sequence). The CDR3 length is 14 residues.

The V call is TRBV7-2, the J call TRBJ1-4; tentative D call: TRBD1 (5 bases). The CDR3 covers 15 residues. V dropped 3 bases and J dropped 7 bases, with 15 bases sitting between them. Germline V gene data show CDR1 as SGHTA and CDR2 as FQGNSA. The CDR3 DNA sequence: TGTGCCAGCAGCTTGATAGGGGATCAGCGTGAAAAACTGTTTTTT. It is translated as CASSLIGDQREKLFF. Together with reference TRBV7-2 and TRBJ1-4, the CDR3 gives the full variable domain: GAGVSQSPSNKVTEKGKDVELRCDPISGHTALYWYRQSLGQGLEFLIYFQGNSAPDKSGLPSDRFSAERTGGSVSTLTIQRTQQEDSAVYLCASSLIGDQREKLFFGSGTQLSVL.

This clone occurred a few times. The genes are TRBV14 and TRBJ1-6, with no clear D. The CDR3 covers 14 residues. Trimming left V 0 bases short and J 9 bases short, with 9 bases between. Germline lookup yields CDR1 SGHDN and CDR2 FVKESK. The CDR3 loop is CASSQDQRLSPLHF. CDR3 DNA: TGTGCCAGCAGCCAAGATCAGCGACTTTCACCCCTCCACTTT. The full variable domain, its missing parts supplied by reference TRBV14 and TRBJ1-6, is EAGVTQFPSHSVIEKGQTVTLRCDPISGHDNLYWYRRVMGKEIKFLLHFVKESKQDESGMPNNRFLAERTGGTYSTLKVQPAELEDSGVYFCASSQDQRLSPLHFGNGTRLTVT.